This T cell receptor beta chain was recorded in a study of blood T cell repertoires in COVID-19. Across the study: Acute-phase and convalescent COVID-19 samples originated in the United States, Italy and Spain. T cells, B-cell-depleted T cells, or PBMCs supplied cDNA or gDNA.

Source study methods: Using reference gene primer amplification, nucleated cell counts were estimated. Assay used: immunoSEQ multiplex PCR; TCRdb lists only in-frame clones, some missing. V, J and clone size derive from that table, while D and trimming were established from the DNA sequence. The table lists about 140,000 clones, approximately 83% of them singletons, with more than 1.5% in the top ten. The germline CDR1 and CDR2 sequences are SNHLY and FYNNEI. The CDR3 extends over 15 amino acids. The V gene lost 7 bases and the J gene lost 0 bases, with 12 bases spanning the gap. The receptor comes from a human donor in a cohort sampled during active COVID-19. Sequencing was done on a sample of peripheral blood. The chain combines TRBV2 with TRBJ2-2, with D possibly being TRBD1 (6 bases). The CDR3 sequence is CASTRDTPNTGELFF. Here the CDR3 DNA reads TGTGCCAGCACCCGGGACACACCGAACACCGGGGAGCTGTTTTTT.